This record concerns one T cell receptor beta chain sequence. In the source study's methods: Counts of nucleated cells, estimated from reference gene primer amplification, were obtained. Measured with immunoSEQ multiplex PCR; TCRdb has only the in-frame clones, and not every one. The DNA gave D and trimming, while V, J and clone size come from that table. Of 200,000 to 250,000 clones listed, around 87% are singletons. The CDR3 contains 14 residues. From germline, CDR1 is LGHDT and CDR2 YNNKEL (reference sequence). The germline V and J ends were trimmed by 10 bases and 9 bases, with 19 bases remaining between them. The sample comes from a study of blood T cell repertoires in COVID-19.

This chain uses TRBV3-1 (or the pseudogene TRBV3-2) with TRBJ1-6; D perhaps matches TRBD1 (6 bases). This TCR derives from a man aged 25-40 years in a cohort exposed to, infected with or recovered from COVID-19 (not recorded which). Sequencing input: PBMCs or T cells enriched from blood (not recorded which). CDR3 nucleotide sequence: TGTGCCACCAAGGCTCAGGGGTCGGGTTCACCCCTCCACTTT. Translation gives CATKAQGSGSPLHF.